The source of this T cell receptor beta chain is a study of blood T cells in healthy people across ages. Findings and limits, study-wide: The long-lived group displayed more naive CD4+ cells, plus higher diversity, than the aged donors did. In older individuals, TCR beta diversity per million T cells was lower, falling roughly linearly with age.

The second PCR ran about 6 to 12 cycles with a sample-barcoded 5' primer and J-beta primers. Using its own MiXCR run on the 5' RACE reads, TCRdb lists one record per CDR3 protein. The profile shows 1,800,000 or so distinct CDR3 sequences, about two fifths of them singletons. In germline, CDR1 is LGHNA, CDR2 YSLEER. V gave up 0 bases and J gave up 7 bases; unmatched junction bases: 16. The CDR3 extends over 20 amino acids. As regards this clonotype: Its matching antigen is unknown.

This receptor was obtained from a human donor in good health. The chain links TRBV4-3 to TRBJ2-4; TRBD2 agrees at 12 bases. The specimen sequenced was blood. CDR3 bases: TGCGCCAGCAGCCAAGATATGGCTAGCGGGGGGGGCAGTCAAGATAACATTCAGTACTTC. This sequence encodes CASSQDMASGGGSQDNIQYF.